This T cell receptor (beta chain) appears in the sequencing data of a study of blood T cell repertoires in COVID-19. For the study at large: In each case, the material was cDNA or gDNA derived from T cells, B-cell-depleted T cells, or PBMCs.

Original processing notes: Nucleated cell counts were estimated from reference gene primer amplification. Method: immunoSEQ multiplex PCR; TCRdb's copy keeps in-frame clones and lacks some. That table gives V, J and clone size, and the DNA gave D and trimming. The sample carries over 150,000 clones, about 85% recorded once. This CDR3 has 16 residues. V trimming: 4 bases; J trimming: 4 bases; junction bases outside the gene matches: 6. Germline lookup yields CDR1 MNHEY and CDR2 SVGAGI. The sequence was collected from a man between 60 and 75 years old with COVID-19, enrolled during active disease. Sequenced input: peripheral blood. J is TRBJ2-1 and V is TRBV6-5; 11 nucleotides agree with TRBD2. CDR3 nucleotide sequence: TGTGCCAGCAGTTGGATCACTAGCGGGGGATACAATGAGCAGTTCTTC. It specifies CASSWITSGGYNEQFF.